This TCR beta chain was recorded in a study of T cells expressing NK-cell markers. The overall study: HCMV seropositivity characterized most of the eight sequenced donors, and seronegativity one. The study's findings and limits: Evidence did not settle whether expanded NKG2C+ T cell clones targeted HCMV.

TCRdb re-called the 5' RACE reads and catalogs CDR3 proteins one per entry, DNA excluded. Its table records about 160,000 distinct CDR3 sequences. The germline CDR1 and CDR2 sequences are GTSNPN and SVGIG (reference sequence). This CDR3 has 13 residues. Regarding this clonotype: No antigen is known for it.

This sequence was found in a man aged 18-70 years in good health. The sample consisted of blood T cells: a sorted CD56 or NKG2C T cell subset, CD4+ or CD8+ T cells, or bulk PBMC T cells (not recorded which). The chain joins TRBV30 to TRBJ2-1. The CDR3 protein is CAWSVVVGNEQFF.